This TCR beta chain was sequenced for a study of shared clonotypes between healthy human individuals. About the research overall: A donor's plate count was three for CD4 naive and three for CD4 memory; CD8 naive had two and CD8 memory one.

Notes on this clone: The antigen remains undetermined.

Overall study results and limits: Naive subsets generally exceeded memory subsets in estimated richness.

CD4+ cells yielded CD45RA+ naive and CD45RA-negative memory subsets. Clones were sequenced by immunoSEQ multiplex PCR, and TCRdb holds only the in-frame ones, with some missing. This sample carries under 1,100,000 clones, 75% to 80% of them seen once, and the ten largest clones take more than 0.55%. CDR3 length equals 13 residues. V lost 2 bases and J 10 bases, leaving 14 bases between the germline ends. The germline V gene has CDR1 WNHNN and CDR2 SYGVQD (reference sequence). The chain uses TRBV10-1 and TRBJ2-5; possibly TRBD2 for D (6 bases). The receptor was isolated from a man younger than 35 in good health. Some clones in this sample may be carry-over from other donors' samples. Sequencing was carried out using memory CD4+ T cells from PBMCs. Described subset: CD45RA-negative fraction. CDR3 coding DNA: TGCGCCAGCAGTGAGGTGGCCCGGGGGAGCCAGTACTTC. Translation: CASSEVARGSQYF.